This TCR beta chain stems from a study of tissue T cells after allogeneic stem cell transplantation. The time point denotes: mouse harvest day 7 after allogeneic transplant. Mouse grafts combined 10^7 T-cell-depleted bone marrow cells with 10^6 splenic CD5+ T cells. Clones were sequenced by immunoSEQ multiplex PCR, and TCRdb holds only the in-frame ones, with some missing. The sample shows about 6,700 clones, over 35% of them seen only once. Concerning this clone: Gene names follow the mouse nomenclature.

The sample taken for sequencing was gut tissue. This receptor was obtained from a female BALB/c mouse given C57BL/6 T cells with graft-versus-host disease after an allogeneic hematopoietic cell transplant.

The CDR3 sequence: CASSRTGGSNSDYTF. CDR3 DNA, as far as it was read: TGTGCCAGCAGCCGGACAGGGGGCTCAAACTCCGACTACACC. The chain employs TRBV3 and TRBJ1-2; 11 bases match TRBD1. Coverage ceases 1 residue before the CDR3 finishes, and the germline J gene fills in the end. This CDR3 has 15 amino acids. Trimming removed 5 bases from V and 0 bases from J; junction bases left unmatched: 2. Germline CDR1 and CDR2: SNHLY and FYNGKV (reference sequence).